The TCR beta chain under discussion was sequenced for a study of T cells in women clearing cervical HPV infection. The overall study: HLA type stays a possible confounder, typing being limited.

Concerning this clone: The CDR3 end lies 3 residues beyond the end of the read and is filled in from the germline J gene.

The method was immunoSEQ multiplex PCR; TCRdb's version includes in-frame clones alone and lacks a portion of them. The listing records 30,000 or so clones. All donors had a single incident cervical HPV16 infection, not prevalent. The CDR3 is 14 residues long. V gave up 9 bases and J gave up 6 bases; unmatched junction bases: 7. Germline assignment: CDR1 ENHRY and CDR2 SYGVKD. The rearrangement joins TRBV10-3 to TRBJ2-1; 11 positions match TRBD2. The receptor's source is a woman between 18 and 70 years old with a cervical HPV16 infection that either progressed to CIN3+ or cleared (not recorded which). Sequencing used blood buffy coat. CDR3 loop: CAISTSGGSNEQFF. The CDR3 bases that were read are TGTGCCATTTCAACTAGCGGGGGCTCCAATGAG.